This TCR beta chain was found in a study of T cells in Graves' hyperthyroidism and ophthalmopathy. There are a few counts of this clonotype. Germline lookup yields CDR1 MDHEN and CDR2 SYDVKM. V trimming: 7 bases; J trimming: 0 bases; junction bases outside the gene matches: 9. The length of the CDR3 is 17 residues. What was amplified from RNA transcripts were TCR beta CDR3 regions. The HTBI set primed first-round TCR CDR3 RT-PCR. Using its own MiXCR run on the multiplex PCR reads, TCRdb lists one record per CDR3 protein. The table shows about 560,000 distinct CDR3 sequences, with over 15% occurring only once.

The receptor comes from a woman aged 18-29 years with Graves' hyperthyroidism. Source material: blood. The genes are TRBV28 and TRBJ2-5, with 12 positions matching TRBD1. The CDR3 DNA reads TGTGCCAGCACCCCGGGACAGGGGGCCATGTACCAAGAGACCCAGTACTTC. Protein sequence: CASTPGQGAMYQETQYF.